This entry is about one T cell receptor beta chain. Controls matched for age and sex were healthy donors. Random-hexamer reverse transcription was applied to about 0.45 to 1 ug RNA. TCRdb reanalysed the immunoSEQ multiplex PCR reads using MiXCR and keeps one entry per CDR3 protein. Among around 130,000 distinct CDR3 sequences listed, roughly 94% were seen once. The sample belongs to a study of CD8 T cells in Susac syndrome. Germline-derived CDR1 and CDR2 are SGHTA and FQGNSA. Between the trimmed V and J ends, which lost 5 bases and 4 bases, there was a span of 18 bases. The CDR3 sequence is 15 residues long.

This receptor was obtained from a human donor in good health. Input material: CD4+ T cells from PBMCs. The chain employs TRBV7-2 and TRBJ2-7; D gene uncertain. The CDR3 region is CASSLGAFPGYEQYF. CDR3 in DNA: TGTGCCAGCAGCCTGGGCGCGTTTCCCGGGTACGAGCAGTACTTC.